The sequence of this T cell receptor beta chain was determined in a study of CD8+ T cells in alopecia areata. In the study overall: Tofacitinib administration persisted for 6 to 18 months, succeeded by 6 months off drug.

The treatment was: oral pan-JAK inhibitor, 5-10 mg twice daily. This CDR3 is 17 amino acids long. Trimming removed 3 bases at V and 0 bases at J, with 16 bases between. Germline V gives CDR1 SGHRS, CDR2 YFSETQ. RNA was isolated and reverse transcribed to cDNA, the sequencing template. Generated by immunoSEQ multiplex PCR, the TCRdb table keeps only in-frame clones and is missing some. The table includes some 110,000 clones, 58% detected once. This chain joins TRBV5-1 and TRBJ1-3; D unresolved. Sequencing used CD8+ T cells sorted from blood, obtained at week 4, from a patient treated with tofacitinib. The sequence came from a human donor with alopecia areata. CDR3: CASSSPRGALSGNTIYF. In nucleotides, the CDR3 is TGCGCCAGCAGCTCGCCGCGGGGTGCGCTCTCTGGAAACACCATATATTTT.